The next 26 T cell receptor beta chains were all read from a single sample in a study of blood T cells in healthy people across ages. Primed by a sample-barcoded 5' primer and a J-beta primer mix, a second PCR proceeded for roughly 7 to 12 cycles. One entry per CDR3 protein results from TCRdb running MiXCR on the 5' RACE reads. The sample has about 750,000 distinct CDR3 sequences; 53% are singletons. The sample was blood. All receptors derive from a man at least 80 years old in good health.

The rearrangement links TRBV2 to TRBJ2-2; 8 nucleotides align to TRBD2. The CDR3 runs to 15 residues. V lost 7 bases to trimming and J lost 1 base; unmatched junction nucleotides: 5. Germline values: CDR1 SNHLY, CDR2 FYNNEI. CDR3 nucleotides: TGTGCCAGCACTAGAGCGGGAGTGAACACCGGGGAGCTGTTTTTT. It specifies CASTRAGVNTGELFF. The whole variable domain, filled in from reference TRBV2 and TRBJ2-2, reads EPEVTQTPSHQVTQMGQEVILRCVPISNHLYFYWYRQILGQKVEFLVSFYNNEISEKSEIFDDQFSVERPDGSNFTLKIRSTKLEDSAMYFCASTRAGVNTGELFFGEGSRLTVL.

The gene calls are TRBV7-6 and TRBJ2-4; D is perhaps TRBD2 (6 bases). Deletions cut 5 bases from V and 0 bases from J, with 17 bases between. This CDR3 comprises 17 residues. In germline, CDR1 is SGHVS, CDR2 FNYEAQ. Here the CDR3 reads CASSPYLSGVAKNIQYF. The CDR3 region has the DNA TGTGCCAGCAGCCCTTACCTGTCGGGAGTAGCCAAAAACATTCAGTACTTC.

Comments on this clonotype: One end of the junction fails to match germline, which may point to a read error. The chain couples TRBV4-2 to TRBJ2-5; 7 bases align to TRBD1. Looked up from germline, CDR1 is LGHNA and CDR2 is YNFKEQ. This CDR3 spans 15 amino acids. CDR3 sequence reads: CAGSPTEGGEETQYF. CDR3 nucleotide sequence: TGTGCCGGCAGCCCGACAGAAGGGGGCGAGGAGACCCAGTACTTC.

This rearrangement joins TRBV14 to TRBJ2-1, with unresolved D. The J call may be faulty, since TRBJ2-7 better matches the DNA end. The CDR3 runs 12 residues. Germline V gene sequence: CDR1 SGHDN, CDR2 FVKESK. This CDR3 is CAREDCYNEQYF. In DNA form, the CDR3 reads TGTGCCAGGGAAGACTGCTACAATGAGCAGTACTTC.

This sequence joins TRBV28 and TRBJ1-1, with D hard to call. Trimming removed 5 bases at V and 1 base at J, with 11 bases between. Germline V gives CDR1 MDHEN, CDR2 SYDVKM. This CDR3 contains 14 residues. The CDR3 region has the DNA TGTGCCAGCAGTGTTTTCCGAGGGAACACTGAAGCTTTCTTT. It yields the protein CASSVFRGNTEAFF.

This clonotype has just a few counts. V gene TRBV5-1 combines with J gene TRBJ2-7, with 10 bases identical to TRBD1. Germline V lookup: CDR1 SGHRS, CDR2 YFSETQ. V was clipped by 4 bases and J by 3 bases; unmatched bases: 4. The CDR3 sequence is 14 residues long. The CDR3 sequence: CASSRDRGDYEQYF. The CDR3 DNA is TGCGCCAGCAGCCGGGACAGGGGCGACTACGAGCAGTACTTC.

This rearrangement joins TRBV5-1 to TRBJ2-3; possible D gene TRBD1, 5 bases. Germline V gene sequence: CDR1 SGHRS, CDR2 YFSETQ. This CDR3 has 15 residues. The germline V and J ends were trimmed by 1 base and 2 bases, with 11 bases remaining between them. CDR3 in DNA: TGCGCCAGCAGCTTGTCAATTGGGGCCACAGATACGCAGTATTTT. This encodes CASSLSIGATDTQYF. The whole variable domain, remainder taken from reference TRBV5-1 and TRBJ2-3, is KAGVTQTPRYLIKTRGQQVTLSCSPISGHRSVSWYQQTPGQGLQFLFEYFSETQRNKGNFPGRFSGRQFSNSRSEMNVSTLELGDSALYLCASSLSIGATDTQYFGPGTRLTVL.

J is TRBJ2-5 and V is TRBV27; TRBD1 matches 8 bases. Per the germline V gene, CDR1 is MNHEY and CDR2 is SMNVEV (reference sequence). With 5 bases clipped from V and 2 bases from J, the junction kept 7 bases outside the gene matches. The CDR3 is made up of 15 amino acids. The DNA for the CDR3 is TGTGCCAGCAGTACCGCAGGGGGCAGACAAGAGACCCAGTACTTC. It codes for CASSTAGGRQETQYF.

This clonotype was seen more than once but under ten times. V gene TRBV6-2 or TRBV6-3 combines with J gene TRBJ2-5; possible D gene TRBD2, 5 bases. CDR3 length: 15 amino acids. V lost 0 bases and J 1 base, leaving 9 bases between the germline ends. Germline V gene data show CDR1 as MNHEY and CDR2 as SVGEGT. The CDR3: CASSYSRAGQETQYF. As DNA, the CDR3 is TGTGCCAGCAGTTACTCGAGGGCAGGCCAAGAGACCCAGTACTTC.

Only one count was recorded for this clonotype. This sequence joins TRBV7-9 and TRBJ2-7; TRBD2 matches at 11 bases. The CDR3 is made up of 18 amino acids. V was pared by 1 base and J by 7 bases, with 15 bases of the junction left unmatched. CDR1 and CDR2 (germline): SEHNR, FQNEAQ (reference sequence). This CDR3 reads CASSLGTSGLGSYNEQYF. The CDR3 DNA follows: TGTGCCAGCAGCTTAGGGACTAGCGGGCTCGGATCGTACAATGAGCAGTACTTC.

V and J are TRBV11-2 and TRBJ1-1, with TRBD1 matching over 7 bases. Germline V gene data show CDR1 as SGHAT and CDR2 as FQNNGV. V gave up 7 bases and J gave up 4 bases; unmatched junction bases: 15. This CDR3 is built from 16 residues. In nucleotides, the CDR3 is TGTGCCAGCACCCCCACGCAGGGGGTAGTAGGCACTGAAGCTTTCTTT. Residues: CASTPTQGVVGTEAFF. Looking up the rest from reference TRBV11-2 and TRBJ1-1 gives the full variable domain: EAGVAQSPRYKIIEKRQSVAFWCNPISGHATLYWYQQILGQGPKLLIQFQNNGVVDDSQLPKDRFSAERLKGVDSTLKIQPAKLEDSAVYLCASTPTQGVVGTEAFFGQGTRLTVV.

This chain joins TRBV20-1 and TRBJ2-7; D gene uncertain. The V end was cut by 6 bases, the J end by 8 bases, with 17 bases between. The CDR3 covers 12 residues. CDR1 is DFQATT, CDR2 SNEGSKA, per germline (reference sequence). In DNA form, the CDR3 reads TGCAGTGCCACCCCCCTGGGGTACAAGCAGTACTTC. Translated, it gives CSATPLGYKQYF.

This clonotype was detected a few times. The rearrangement links TRBV6-6 to TRBJ1-1, with D possibly being TRBD1 (5 bases). The germline V gene encodes CDR1 MNHNY and CDR2 SVGAGI (reference sequence). V was cut by 4 bases and J by 11 bases, with 14 bases left in between. The CDR3 runs to 12 residues. The DNA of the CDR3 is TGTGCCAGCAGTTCCGGGACCTTCGAGGCTTTCTTT. Residues: CASSSGTFEAFF.

This clonotype has a handful of counts. This sequence joins TRBV11-2 and TRBJ2-1, with D possibly being TRBD2 (5 bases). Germline values: CDR1 SGHAT, CDR2 FQNNGV. The CDR3 is 16 residues long. V was shortened by 5 bases and J by 7 bases, with 21 bases between the two germline ends. The CDR3 DNA is TGTGCCAGCAGCCTAACCGGGGTCGGGGTACGTAATGAGCAGTTCTTC. Its translation: CASSLTGVGVRNEQFF.

V and J are TRBV27 and TRBJ2-1; D gene ambiguous. This CDR3 contains 14 residues. V was shortened by 5 bases and J by 4 bases, with 12 bases between the two germline ends. Per germline, CDR1 MNHEY and CDR2 SMNVEV (reference sequence). The CDR3 DNA is TGTGCCAGCAGTAAGCTCAACTCGTACAATGAGCAGTTCTTC. Its protein is CASSKLNSYNEQFF.

The chain has TRBV12-3 or TRBV12-4 and TRBJ1-2; perhaps TRBD1 as D (6 bases). The CDR3 extends over 14 amino acids. Trimming left V 6 bases short and J 3 bases short, with 14 bases between. In nucleotides, the CDR3 is TGTGCCAGCAGAGGCAGGGGTCGGGACTATGGCTACACCTTC. Encoded protein: CASRGRGRDYGYTF.

The rearrangement uses TRBV9 and TRBJ2-4; TRBD2 matches at 11 bases. Trimming at V came to 3 bases and at J to 0 bases, leaving 8 bases not matched to a gene. The CDR3 consists of 18 residues. Germline lookup yields CDR1 SGDLS and CDR2 YYNGEE. The CDR3 nucleotides read TGTGCCAGCAGCGAGACTAGCGGGATGGAGGGAGCCAAAAACATTCAGTACTTC. This gives the protein CASSETSGMEGAKNIQYF. The variable domain in full, completed from reference TRBV9 and TRBJ2-4, reads DSGVTQTPKHLITATGQRVTLRCSPRSGDLSVYWYQQSLDQGLQFLIQYYNGEERAKGNILERFSAQQFPDLHSELNLSSLELGDSALYFCASSETSGMEGAKNIQYFGAGTRLSVL.

The V call is TRBV2, the J call TRBJ2-7; D may correspond to TRBD1 or TRBD2 (5 bases each). V gave up 4 bases and J gave up 7 bases, with 23 bases separating them. The CDR3 is 16 amino acids. Germline lookup yields CDR1 SNHLY and CDR2 FYNNEI. In nucleotides, the CDR3 is TGTGCCAGCAGTGGTACGGGGCCAGGCTCCTACAATGAGCAGTACTTC. It encodes CASSGTGPGSYNEQYF.

This clonotype was detected a few times. The chain combines TRBV29-1 with TRBJ2-2; possible D gene TRBD1, 6 bases. The V gene lost 6 bases and the J gene lost 1 base, with 15 bases spanning the gap. The length of the CDR3 is 15 residues. The germline CDR1 and CDR2 sequences are SQVTM and ANQGSEA. The CDR3 here is CSVLGEGQNTGELFF. In nucleotides, the CDR3 is TGCAGCGTCCTAGGCGAGGGACAGAACACCGGGGAGCTGTTTTTT.

This clonotype was seen a handful of times. The chain uses TRBV5-6 and TRBJ2-3; D may match TRBD1 or TRBD2 (5 bases each). V lost 0 bases to trimming and J lost 3 bases, with 14 bases between them. The germline CDR1 and CDR2 sequences are SGHDT and YYEEEE. The CDR3 totals 16 residues. The CDR3 is CASSLVGEEETDTQYF. The CDR3 DNA reads as TGTGCCAGCAGCTTGGTGGGGGAAGAGGAAACAGATACGCAGTATTTT.

The rearrangement uses TRBV20-1 and TRBJ2-1; no firm D call. Germline assignment: CDR1 DFQATT and CDR2 SNEGSKA (reference sequence). Trimming took off 6 bases at V and 0 bases at J, with 18 bases between the two ends. The CDR3 is 16 residues long. CDR3 sequence (DNA): TGCAGTGCCACGATTTACGCGGCGAGCTCCTACAATGAGCAGTTCTTC. It codes for CSATIYAASSYNEQFF.

The V gene is TRBV2, the J gene TRBJ2-3, with 10 bases aligning to TRBD2. The CDR3 has 15 amino acids. V shed 6 bases and J 3 bases; nucleotides not matched to a gene: 6. Germline values: CDR1 SNHLY, CDR2 FYNNEI. DNA of the CDR3: TGTGCCAGCAGAGCCCCGACTAGCGGGACAGATACGCAGTATTTT. Translating gives CASRAPTSGTDTQYF.

The CDR3: CATSSGVIYNEQFF. The DNA of the CDR3 is TGTGCCACCAGTAGCGGCGTAATCTACAATGAGCAGTTCTTC. The rearrangement uses TRBV24-1 and TRBJ2-1, with D possibly matching TRBD2 (5 bases). With 6 bases removed from V and 3 bases from J, the gap between germline ends came to 11 bases. Germline assignment: CDR1 KGHDR and CDR2 SFDVKD. CDR3 length equals 14 residues.

V gene TRBV10-3 combines with J gene TRBJ2-1, with a weak D call TRBD2 (6 bases). The CDR3 consists of 13 residues. V was clipped by 8 bases and J by 5 bases, with 13 bases between them. The V gene's germline CDR1 is ENHRY and CDR2 SYGVKD. The DNA of the CDR3 is TGTGCCATCTTAACGGGAGAACACAATGAGCAGTTCTTC. Translating gives CAILTGEHNEQFF.

The CDR3 sequence: CARRASIRHIAAGEDSGANVLTF. The DNA of the CDR3 is TGTGCCAGGAGGGCCTCAATACGCCACATAGCGGCGGGAGAGGACTCTGGGGCCAACGTCCTGACTTTC. This sequence joins TRBV2 and TRBJ2-6; 7 bases are shared with TRBD2. The ends lost 9 bases at V and 0 bases at J; junction bases unmatched: 29. This CDR3 contains 23 residues. Germline CDR1 SNHLY, CDR2 FYNNEI.

The chain carries TRBV12-3 or TRBV12-4 and TRBJ1-2, with D unresolved. CDR3 size: 12 residues. The V and J ends lost 6 bases and 8 bases respectively, with 13 bases between them. The CDR3 loop reads CASSYGDSGYTF. In nucleotides, the CDR3 is TGTGCCAGCAGCTATGGTGATAGCGGCTACACCTTC.